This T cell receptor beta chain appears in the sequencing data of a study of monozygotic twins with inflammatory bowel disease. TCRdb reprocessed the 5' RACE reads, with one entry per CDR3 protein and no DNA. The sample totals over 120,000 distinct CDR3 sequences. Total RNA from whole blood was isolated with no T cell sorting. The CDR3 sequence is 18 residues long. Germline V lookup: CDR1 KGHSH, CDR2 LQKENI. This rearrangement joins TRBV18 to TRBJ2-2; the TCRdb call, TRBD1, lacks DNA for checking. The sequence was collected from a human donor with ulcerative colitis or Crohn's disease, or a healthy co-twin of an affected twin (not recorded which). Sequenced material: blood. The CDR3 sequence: CASSPLAGTDPSAGELFF.